This TCR beta chain emerged from a study of shared clonotypes between healthy human individuals. The authors' processing: Junction-only immunoSEQ data arrived without quality scores, meaning filtering differed. This table comes from immunoSEQ multiplex PCR, and its TCRdb copy is limited to in-frame clones, with some not included. V and J calls and clone size are copied from that table; D and trimming were computed from the DNA. Here the sample spans 600,000 to 750,000 clones, more than 70% being singletons. Notes on the study in general: The study found about 5% of naive CD4 clonotypes shared across a few donors.

This clone has just one count. Its antigen is undetermined. Sequenced: memory CD4+ T cells sorted from blood. This sample's subset: CD45RA-negative fraction. The clonotype originates from a woman under 40 in good health.

The CDR3 DNA reads TGTGCCAGCAGCAAAGGACAGGGGAACTATGGCTACACCTTC. Amino acids: CASSKGQGNYGYTF. The chain carries TRBV2 and TRBJ1-2, with TRBD1 matching over 9 bases. The V and J ends lost 6 bases and 2 bases, in that order; junction bases with no gene match: 4. CDR1 is SNHLY and CDR2 is FYNNEI in the germline V gene. This CDR3 comprises 14 residues.